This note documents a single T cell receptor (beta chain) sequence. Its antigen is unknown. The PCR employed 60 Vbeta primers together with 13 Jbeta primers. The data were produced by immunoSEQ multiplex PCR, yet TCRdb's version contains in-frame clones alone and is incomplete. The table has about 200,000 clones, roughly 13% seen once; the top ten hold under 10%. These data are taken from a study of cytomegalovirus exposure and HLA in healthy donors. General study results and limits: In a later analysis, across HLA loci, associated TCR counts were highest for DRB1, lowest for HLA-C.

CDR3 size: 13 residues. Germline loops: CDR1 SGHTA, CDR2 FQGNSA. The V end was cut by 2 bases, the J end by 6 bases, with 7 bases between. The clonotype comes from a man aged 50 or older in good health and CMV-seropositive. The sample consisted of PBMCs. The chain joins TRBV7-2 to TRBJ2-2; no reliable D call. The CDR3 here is CASSLTDAGELFF. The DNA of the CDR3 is TGTGCCAGCAGCTTAACAGATGCCGGGGAGCTGTTTTTT.